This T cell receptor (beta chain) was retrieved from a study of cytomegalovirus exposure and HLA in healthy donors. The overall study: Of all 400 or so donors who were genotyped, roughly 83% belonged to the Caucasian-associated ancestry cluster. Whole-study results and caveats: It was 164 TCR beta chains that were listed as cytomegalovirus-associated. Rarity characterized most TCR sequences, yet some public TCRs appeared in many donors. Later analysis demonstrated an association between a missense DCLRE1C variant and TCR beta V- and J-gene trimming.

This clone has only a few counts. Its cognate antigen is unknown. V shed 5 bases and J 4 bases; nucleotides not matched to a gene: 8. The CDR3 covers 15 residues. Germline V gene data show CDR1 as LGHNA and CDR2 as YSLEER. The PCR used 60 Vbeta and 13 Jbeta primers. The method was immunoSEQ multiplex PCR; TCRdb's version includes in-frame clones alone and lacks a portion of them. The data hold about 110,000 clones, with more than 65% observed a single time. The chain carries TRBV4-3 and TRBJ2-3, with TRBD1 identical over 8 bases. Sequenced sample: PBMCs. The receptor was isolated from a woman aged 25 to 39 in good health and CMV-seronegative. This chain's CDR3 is CASSFRTGLPDTQYF. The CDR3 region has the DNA TGCGCCAGCAGCTTTCGGACAGGGCTACCAGATACGCAGTATTTT.